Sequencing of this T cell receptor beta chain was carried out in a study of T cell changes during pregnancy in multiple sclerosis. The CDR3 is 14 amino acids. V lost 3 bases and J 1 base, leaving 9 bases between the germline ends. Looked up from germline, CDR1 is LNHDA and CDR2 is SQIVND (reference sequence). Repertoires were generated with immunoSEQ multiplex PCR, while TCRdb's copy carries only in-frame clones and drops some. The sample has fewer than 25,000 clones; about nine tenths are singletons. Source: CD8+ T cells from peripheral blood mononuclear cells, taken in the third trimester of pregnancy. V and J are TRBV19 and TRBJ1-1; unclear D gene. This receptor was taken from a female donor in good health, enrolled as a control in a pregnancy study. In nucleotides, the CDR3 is TGTGCCAGTAGTATCGACGGAGAGAACACTGAAGCTTTCTTT. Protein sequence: CASSIDGENTEAFF.